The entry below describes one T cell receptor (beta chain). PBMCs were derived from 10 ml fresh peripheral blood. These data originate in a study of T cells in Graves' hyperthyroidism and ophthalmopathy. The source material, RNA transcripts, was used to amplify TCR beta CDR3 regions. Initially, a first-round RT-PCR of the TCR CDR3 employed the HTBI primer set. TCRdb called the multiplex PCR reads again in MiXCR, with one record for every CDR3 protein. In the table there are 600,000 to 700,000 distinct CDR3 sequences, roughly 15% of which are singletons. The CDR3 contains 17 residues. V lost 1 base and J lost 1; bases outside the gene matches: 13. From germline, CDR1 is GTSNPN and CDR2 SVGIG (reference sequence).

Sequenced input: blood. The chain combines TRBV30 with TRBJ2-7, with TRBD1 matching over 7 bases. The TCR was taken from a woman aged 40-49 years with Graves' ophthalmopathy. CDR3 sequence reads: CAWSGQGSIRKSYEQYF. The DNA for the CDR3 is TGTGCCTGGAGTGGACAGGGATCGATTAGGAAATCCTACGAGCAGTACTTC.